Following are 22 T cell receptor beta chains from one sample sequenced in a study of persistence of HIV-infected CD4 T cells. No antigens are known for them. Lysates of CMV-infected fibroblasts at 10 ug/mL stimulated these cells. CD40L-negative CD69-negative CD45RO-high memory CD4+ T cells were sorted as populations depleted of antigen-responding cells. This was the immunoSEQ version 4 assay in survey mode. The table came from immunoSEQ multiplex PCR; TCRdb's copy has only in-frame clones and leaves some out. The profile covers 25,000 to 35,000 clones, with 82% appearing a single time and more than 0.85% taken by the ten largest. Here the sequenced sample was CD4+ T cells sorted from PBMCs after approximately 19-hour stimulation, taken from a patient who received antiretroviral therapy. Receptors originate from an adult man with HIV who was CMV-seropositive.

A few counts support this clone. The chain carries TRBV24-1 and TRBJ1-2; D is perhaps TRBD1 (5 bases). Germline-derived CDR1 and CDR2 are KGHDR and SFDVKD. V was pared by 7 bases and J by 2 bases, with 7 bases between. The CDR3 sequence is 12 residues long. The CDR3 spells CATSEGNYGYTF. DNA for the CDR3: TGTGCCACCAGCGAGGGGAACTATGGCTACACCTTC.

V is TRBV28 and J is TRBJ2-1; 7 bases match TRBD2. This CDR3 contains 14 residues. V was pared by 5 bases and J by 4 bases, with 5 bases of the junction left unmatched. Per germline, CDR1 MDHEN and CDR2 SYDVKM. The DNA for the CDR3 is TGTGCCAGCAGTCTAGCGGCCCCTTACAATGAGCAGTTCTTC. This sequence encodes CASSLAAPYNEQFF.

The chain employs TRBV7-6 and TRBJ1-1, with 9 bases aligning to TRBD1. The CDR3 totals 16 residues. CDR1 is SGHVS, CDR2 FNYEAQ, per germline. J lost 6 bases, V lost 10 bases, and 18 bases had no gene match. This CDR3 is CATTLAQGAFGAEAFF. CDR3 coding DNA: TGTGCCACAACTCTCGCACAGGGGGCATTCGGTGCTGAAGCTTTCTTT.

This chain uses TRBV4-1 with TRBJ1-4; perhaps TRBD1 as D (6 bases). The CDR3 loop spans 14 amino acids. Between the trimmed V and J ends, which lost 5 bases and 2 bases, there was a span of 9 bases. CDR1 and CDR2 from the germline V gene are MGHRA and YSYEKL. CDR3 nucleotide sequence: TGCGCCAGCAGCAACAGGGCGACTAATGAAAAACTGTTTTTT. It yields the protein CASSNRATNEKLFF.

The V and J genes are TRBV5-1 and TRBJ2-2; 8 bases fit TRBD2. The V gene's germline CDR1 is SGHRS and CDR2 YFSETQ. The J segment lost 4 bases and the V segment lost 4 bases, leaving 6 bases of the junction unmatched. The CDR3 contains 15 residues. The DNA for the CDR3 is TGCGCCAGCAGCCCGGGGGGGGCTCGCACCGGGGAGCTGTTTTTT. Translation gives CASSPGGARTGELFF.

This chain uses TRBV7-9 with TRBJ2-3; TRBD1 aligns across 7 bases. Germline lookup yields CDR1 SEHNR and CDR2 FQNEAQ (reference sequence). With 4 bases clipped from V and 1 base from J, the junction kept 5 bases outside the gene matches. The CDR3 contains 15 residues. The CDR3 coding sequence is TGTGCCAGCAGCTCCGGACAGGTGCGCACAGATACGCAGTATTTT. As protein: CASSSGQVRTDTQYF.

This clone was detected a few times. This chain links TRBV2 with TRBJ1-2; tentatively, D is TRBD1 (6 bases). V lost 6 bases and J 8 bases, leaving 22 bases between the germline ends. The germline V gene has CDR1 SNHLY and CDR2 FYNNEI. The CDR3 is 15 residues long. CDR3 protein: CASRGLQGVAGGYTF. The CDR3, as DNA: TGTGCCAGCAGAGGCCTACAGGGTGTAGCAGGGGGCTACACCTTC.

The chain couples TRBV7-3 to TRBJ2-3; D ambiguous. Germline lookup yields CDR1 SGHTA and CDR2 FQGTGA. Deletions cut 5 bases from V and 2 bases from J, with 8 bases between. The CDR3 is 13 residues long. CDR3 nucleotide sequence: TGTGCCAGCAGCCCCAGCTACACAGATACGCAGTATTTT. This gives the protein CASSPSYTDTQYF. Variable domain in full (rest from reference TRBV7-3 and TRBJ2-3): GAGVSQTPSNKVTEKGKYVELRCDPISGHTALYWYRQSLGQGPEFLIYFQGTGAADDSGLPNDRFFAVRPEGSVSTLKIQRTERGDSAVYLCASSPSYTDTQYFGPGTRLTVL.

The CDR3 loop is CASSSDRRPGSGYTF. For the CDR3, the DNA is TGTGCCAGCAGTTCCGACCGCCGCCCGGGGAGTGGCTACACCTTC. The V and J genes are TRBV25-1 and TRBJ1-2; D remains unclear. Deletions cut 5 bases from V and 7 bases from J, with 20 bases between. This CDR3 spans 15 amino acids. Germline CDR1 is MGHDK and CDR2 is SYGVNS.

Here the CDR3 reads CASSFGRGRGTEAFF. In nucleotides, the CDR3 is TGTGCCAGCAGTTTTGGCAGGGGGCGAGGCACTGAAGCTTTCTTT. The J gene is TRBJ1-1, the V gene TRBV28, with 8 bases fitting TRBD1. The junction had 7 bases not matched to a gene; V was cut back by 3 bases and J by 4 bases. The CDR3 runs 15 residues. Germline CDR1 and CDR2: MDHEN and SYDVKM.

The CDR3 region has the DNA TGTGCCAGCTCACCACTACAGGGGGCGGGTGAAAAACTGTTTTTT. Protein product: CASSPLQGAGEKLFF. This sequence joins TRBV18 and TRBJ1-4; TRBD1 aligns across 9 bases. V lost 1 base, J lost 7 bases, and 4 bases stayed unmatched. CDR1 KGHSH and CDR2 LQKENI come from the germline V gene. This CDR3 contains 15 residues.

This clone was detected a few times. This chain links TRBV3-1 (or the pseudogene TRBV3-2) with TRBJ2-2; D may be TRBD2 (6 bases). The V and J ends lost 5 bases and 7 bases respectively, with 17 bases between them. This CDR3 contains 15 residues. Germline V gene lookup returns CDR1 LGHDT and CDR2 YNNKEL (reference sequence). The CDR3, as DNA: TGTGCCAGCAGCTTTGGTAGCGGTTCAGTCGGGGAGCTGTTTTTT. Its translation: CASSFGSGSVGELFF.

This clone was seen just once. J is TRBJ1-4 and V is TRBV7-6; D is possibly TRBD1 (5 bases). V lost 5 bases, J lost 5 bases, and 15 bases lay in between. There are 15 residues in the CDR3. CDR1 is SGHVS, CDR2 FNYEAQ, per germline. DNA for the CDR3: TGTGCCAGCAGCATTGGGACTGCACCAAATGAAAAACTGTTTTTT. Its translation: CASSIGTAPNEKLFF.

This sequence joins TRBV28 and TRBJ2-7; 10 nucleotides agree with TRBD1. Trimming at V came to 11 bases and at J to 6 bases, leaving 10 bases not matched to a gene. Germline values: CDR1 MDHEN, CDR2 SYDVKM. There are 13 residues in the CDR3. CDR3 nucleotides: TGTGCCGGCATGGACAGGGGGTATAGCGAGCAGTACTTC. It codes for CAGMDRGYSEQYF. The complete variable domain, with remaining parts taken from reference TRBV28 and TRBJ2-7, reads DVKVTQSSRYLVKRTGEKVFLECVQDMDHENMFWYRQDPGLGLRLIYFSYDVKMKEKGDIPEGYSVSREKKERFSLILESASTNQTSMYLCAGMDRGYSEQYFGPGTRLTVT.

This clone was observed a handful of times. CDR3 protein: CAWTFTGTLSGNTIYF. The CDR3 coding sequence is TGTGCCTGGACCTTCACAGGGACCCTCTCTGGAAACACCATATATTTT. The J gene is TRBJ1-3, the V gene TRBV30, with D perhaps matching TRBD1 (6 bases). CDR3 length equals 16 residues. Germline V gives CDR1 GTSNPN, CDR2 SVGIG (reference sequence). V was clipped by 4 bases and J by 0 bases, with 16 bases between them.

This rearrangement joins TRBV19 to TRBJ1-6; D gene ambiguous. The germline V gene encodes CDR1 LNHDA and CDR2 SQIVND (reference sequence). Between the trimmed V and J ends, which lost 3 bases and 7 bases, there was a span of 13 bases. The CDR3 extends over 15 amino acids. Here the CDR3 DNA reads TGTGCCAGTAGTATGATGCGGACTTACAATTCACCCCTCCACTTT. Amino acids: CASSMMRTYNSPLHF.

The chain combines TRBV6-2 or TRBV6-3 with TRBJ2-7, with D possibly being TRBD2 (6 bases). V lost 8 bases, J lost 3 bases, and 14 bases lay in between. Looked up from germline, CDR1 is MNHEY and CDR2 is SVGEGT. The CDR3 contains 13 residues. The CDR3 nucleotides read TGTGCCAGCGGCCGGGACTCTGACTACGAGCAGTACTTC. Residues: CASGRDSDYEQYF.

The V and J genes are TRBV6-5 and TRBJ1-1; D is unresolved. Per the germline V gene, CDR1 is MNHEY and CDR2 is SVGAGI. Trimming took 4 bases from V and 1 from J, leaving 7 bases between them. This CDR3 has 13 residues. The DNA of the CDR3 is TGTGCCAGCAGTTTAGGAGGGAACACTGAAGCTTTCTTT. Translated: CASSLGGNTEAFF.

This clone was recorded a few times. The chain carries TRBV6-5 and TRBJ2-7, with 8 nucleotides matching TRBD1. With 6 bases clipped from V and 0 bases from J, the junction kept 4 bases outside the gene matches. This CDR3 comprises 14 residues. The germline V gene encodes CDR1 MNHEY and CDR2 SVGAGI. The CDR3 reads CASSPDRVSYEQYF. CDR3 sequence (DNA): TGTGCCAGCAGCCCGGACAGGGTCTCCTACGAGCAGTACTTC.

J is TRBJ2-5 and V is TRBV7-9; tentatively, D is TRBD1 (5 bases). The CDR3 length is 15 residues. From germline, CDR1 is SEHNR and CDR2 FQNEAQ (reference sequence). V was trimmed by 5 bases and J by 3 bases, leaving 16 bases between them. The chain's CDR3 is CASSRLGQYKETQYF. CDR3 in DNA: TGTGCCAGCAGCCGCCTCGGACAATATAAAGAGACCCAGTACTTC.

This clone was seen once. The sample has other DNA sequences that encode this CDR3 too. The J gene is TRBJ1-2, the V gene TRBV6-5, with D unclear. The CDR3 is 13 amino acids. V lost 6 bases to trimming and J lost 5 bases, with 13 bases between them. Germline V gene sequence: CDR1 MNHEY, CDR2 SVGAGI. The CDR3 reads CASSRTDHYGYTF. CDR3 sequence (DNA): TGTGCCAGCAGCCGGACCGATCATTATGGCTACACCTTC.

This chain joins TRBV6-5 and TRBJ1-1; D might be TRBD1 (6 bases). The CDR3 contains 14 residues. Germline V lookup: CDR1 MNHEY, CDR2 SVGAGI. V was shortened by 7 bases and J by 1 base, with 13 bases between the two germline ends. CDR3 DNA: TGTGCCAGCACCTTGAGGGGGGGGAACACTGAAGCTTTCTTT. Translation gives CASTLRGGNTEAFF.